The rows below give T cell receptor beta chains drawn from one sample of a study of OX40 agonist ivuxolimab in advanced cancers. Generated by immunoSEQ multiplex PCR, the TCRdb table keeps only in-frame clones and is missing some. This sample has about 80,000 clones; about 83% occur once, and the top ten carry 25%. The sample consisted of CD4+ or CD8+ T cells sorted from blood, taken in a trial of the OX40 agonist ivuxolimab. The receptor source for this set is an adult with an advanced solid tumor such as melanoma, head and neck, liver or kidney cancer. The CDR3 runs from the conserved cysteine through the conserved F or W.

TRBV6-1,TRBJ2-1,CASSGIRGPSHEQFF
TRBV4-2,TRBJ2-2,CASSTKPPGSARLFF
TRBV6-5,TRBJ2-2,CASRTRGDSGELFF
TRBV6-6,TRBJ2-1,CASSQGGLNSYNEQFF
TRBV5-1,TRBJ2-5,CASSLMASGTEETQYF
TRBV7-9,TRBJ1-1,CASSNRGAEAFF
TRBV29-1,TRBJ2-2,CSVVEGLTTGELFF
TRBV28,TRBJ2-1,CASSSTSGGAWNEQFF
TRBV4-1,TRBJ2-3,CASSPMNMGFSTDTQYF
TRBV28,TRBJ1-5,CASTRVVGKSNQPQHF
TRBV7-6,TRBJ2-1,CASSNGRSYNEQFF
TRBV6-1,TRBJ1-4,CASSGTATNEKLFF
TRBV28,TRBJ2-7,CASSLPSSYEQYF
TRBV7-2,TRBJ1-5,CASSSRQGNQPQHF
TRBV9,TRBJ1-2,CASSLTTGISNGYTF
TRBV6-5,TRBJ1-2,CASSYSVAGGGYTF
TRBV18,TRBJ2-6,CASSAAGGASGANVLTF
TRBV27,TRBJ2-3,CASRVHGTDTQYF
TRBV7-2,TRBJ1-4,CASSLPREKLFF
TRBV27,TRBJ1-5,CASSLGWAPSGPQHF
TRBV19,TRBJ2-1,CASSIRASGSERSNEQFF
TRBV27,TRBJ1-1,CASSWGPNTEAFF
TRBV28,TRBJ2-3,CASSLTRDTQYF